Following are 22 T cell receptor beta chains from one sample sequenced in a study of cytomegalovirus exposure and HLA in healthy donors. The PCR employed 60 Vbeta primers together with 13 Jbeta primers. Method: immunoSEQ multiplex PCR; TCRdb's copy keeps in-frame clones and lacks some. The sample has around 100,000 clones, around four fifths seen once. Sequencing was carried out using PBMCs. Receptors were obtained from a woman aged 40 to 49 in good health and CMV-seropositive.

The CDR3 DNA follows: TGTGCCAGCAGCCCTAGGCCGGGAGACTGGGAGACCCAGTACTTC. It translates to CASSPRPGDWETQYF. The chain carries TRBV11-2 and TRBJ2-5, with D possibly TRBD2 on 6 matching bases. The CDR3 totals 15 residues. Trimming pared 5 bases from V and 5 bases from J, leaving 18 bases between. Germline CDR1 is SGHAT and CDR2 is FQNNGV.

The count of this clone is one. V and J are TRBV6-7 and TRBJ2-6; 16 bases are a match to TRBD2. TRBV6-7 belongs to the ORF category, with a function that is uncertain. The CDR3 has 20 amino acids. V trimming: 5 bases; J trimming: 0 bases; junction bases outside the gene matches: 7. CDR3: CASSPGTSGRGSSGANVLTF. CDR3 sequence (DNA): TGTGCCAGCAGTCCCGGGACTAGCGGGAGGGGGTCCTCTGGGGCCAACGTCCTGACTTTC.

This chain connects TRBV29-1 to TRBJ2-5; 7 bases fit TRBD1. Germline CDR1 and CDR2: SQVTM and ANQGSEA. V lost 7 bases and J lost 5; bases outside the gene matches: 7. CDR3 size: 12 residues. The CDR3 region has the DNA TGCAGCGGCCTGGGGACAGTGGAGACCCAGTACTTC. Protein product: CSGLGTVETQYF.

This clone occurred once. The chain couples TRBV5-1 to TRBJ1-1; D is perhaps TRBD1 (6 bases). The CDR3 totals 13 residues. The germline V and J ends were trimmed by 6 bases and 3 bases, with 12 bases remaining between them. CDR1 SGHRS and CDR2 YFSETQ come from the germline V gene. The CDR3 DNA follows: TGCGCCAGCACTGAGGACAGATACACTGAAGCTTTCTTT. As protein: CASTEDRYTEAFF.

The rearrangement uses TRBV4-2 and TRBJ2-3; no clear D. Per germline, CDR1 LGHNA and CDR2 YNFKEQ. V gave up 4 bases and J gave up 3 bases, with 8 bases separating them. The CDR3 has 13 amino acids. Written as DNA, the CDR3 is TGTGCCAGCAGCCTGACGACTACAGATACGCAGTATTTT. Protein product: CASSLTTTDTQYF.

V is TRBV7-2 and J is TRBJ2-5, with D possibly TRBD2 on 5 matching bases. This CDR3 has 17 residues. CDR1 is SGHTA, CDR2 FQGNSA, per germline. V shed 6 bases and J shed 3 bases, with 23 bases lying between them. The CDR3 spells CASRLTPWVSEEETQYF. The DNA for the CDR3 is TGTGCCAGCAGGTTAACCCCTTGGGTTAGCGAGGAAGAGACCCAGTACTTC.

V and J are TRBV5-1 and TRBJ1-1, with TRBD1 as a possible D gene (5 bases). This CDR3 is built from 12 residues. Trimming took off 0 bases at V and 7 bases at J, with 7 bases between the two ends. Germline loops: CDR1 SGHRS, CDR2 YFSETQ. The CDR3 region has the DNA TGCGCCAGCAGCTTGGATAGGGGTGAAGCTTTCTTT. Translating gives CASSLDRGEAFF.

V and J are TRBV7-9 and TRBJ2-7; TRBD1 aligns across 7 bases. The CDR3 loop spans 12 amino acids. Germline CDR1 is SEHNR and CDR2 is FQNEAQ (reference sequence). Losses at the gene ends were 5 bases for V and 7 bases for J; bases not matched to a gene: 5. The CDR3 sequence is CASSRDSPEQYF. The CDR3 DNA reads TGTGCCAGCAGCCGGGACAGTCCAGAGCAGTACTTC.

V gene TRBV10-3 combines with J gene TRBJ2-1; D gene unclear. This CDR3 spans 12 amino acids. V was shortened by 6 bases and J by 1 base, with 4 bases between the two germline ends. The germline V gene encodes CDR1 ENHRY and CDR2 SYGVKD. The DNA for the CDR3 is TGTGCCATCAGGGCTTCCTACAATGAGCAGTTCTTC. Encoded protein: CAIRASYNEQFF.

The V gene is TRBV7-9, the J gene TRBJ2-7, with 14 bases lining up with TRBD2. CDR1 and CDR2 from the germline V gene are SEHNR and FQNEAQ (reference sequence). CDR3 length: 17 amino acids. V lost 5 bases, J lost 4 bases, and 10 bases stayed unmatched. Here the CDR3 DNA reads TGTGCCAGCAGCATCCTGACTAGCGGGAGGGTTGCTTACGAGCAGTACTTC. It translates to CASSILTSGRVAYEQYF.

The chain is built from TRBV19 and TRBJ2-1; the D gene is possibly TRBD2 (6 bases). Trimming removed 8 bases from V and 6 bases from J, with 17 bases in between. Germline-derived CDR1 and CDR2 are LNHDA and SQIVND (reference sequence). The CDR3 extends over 14 amino acids. CDR3 amino acids: CASQHAGTSNEQFF. CDR3 coding DNA: TGTGCCAGTCAGCATGCCGGGACTTCCAATGAGCAGTTCTTC.

The chain uses TRBV10-1 and TRBJ1-1; D is unresolved. The CDR3 contains 14 residues. The V end lost 5 bases, the J end lost 0 bases, and 10 bases lay between the germline ends. Germline CDR1 is WNHNN and CDR2 is SYGVQD (reference sequence). CDR3 residues: CASSRKAVNTEAFF. For the CDR3, the DNA is TGCGCCAGCAGTAGGAAGGCGGTGAACACTGAAGCTTTCTTT.

The chain joins TRBV6-5 to TRBJ2-5; D gene uncertain. CDR1 and CDR2 (germline): MNHEY, SVGAGI. With 5 bases removed from V and 2 bases from J, the gap between germline ends came to 9 bases. The CDR3 is 13 residues long. The CDR3 DNA reads as TGTGCCAGCAGTCAGCTAGAGCAAGAGACCCAGTACTTC. Protein: CASSQLEQETQYF.

This chain joins TRBV29-1 and TRBJ2-7, with TRBD2 as a possible D gene (5 bases). Germline lookup yields CDR1 SQVTM and CDR2 ANQGSEA. V was shortened by 4 bases and J by 3 bases, with 13 bases between the two germline ends. There are 13 residues in the CDR3. The DNA of the CDR3 is TGCAGCGTTGGAGGGCGACTCCACTACGAGCAGTACTTC. Protein: CSVGGRLHYEQYF.

The genes are TRBV7-6 and TRBJ2-5; 9 bases match TRBD2. Germline trimming cut 4 bases from V and 1 base from J; bases unmatched to any gene: 4. CDR1 is SGHVS, CDR2 FNYEAQ, per germline. This CDR3 region has 15 residues. This chain's CDR3 is CASSSLAGAQETQYF. Written as DNA, the CDR3 is TGTGCCAGCAGCTCGTTAGCGGGAGCCCAAGAGACCCAGTACTTC.

The gene calls are TRBV4-1 and TRBJ2-7; a possible D gene is TRBD1 (5 bases). Trimming pared 0 bases from V and 3 bases from J, leaving 12 bases between. The CDR3 contains 15 residues. CDR1 MGHRA and CDR2 YSYEKL come from the germline V gene. Here the CDR3 reads CASSQDQGARYEQYF. In DNA, the CDR3 is TGCGCCAGCAGCCAAGATCAAGGGGCCCGCTACGAGCAGTACTTC.

This clone was seen a few times. As DNA, the CDR3 is TGTGCCAGCGAAAAGGGGCCGGGTAACTACGAGCAGTACTTC. Translation gives CASEKGPGNYEQYF. J is TRBJ2-7 and V is TRBV25-1; D perhaps matches TRBD1 (5 bases). V gave up 8 bases and J gave up 3 bases, with 17 bases separating them. CDR1 and CDR2 from the germline V gene are MGHDK and SYGVNS. The CDR3 runs 14 residues.

The rearrangement joins TRBV27 to TRBJ1-2; no clear D. Trimming took 3 bases from V and 2 from J, leaving 7 bases between them. Germline loops: CDR1 MNHEY, CDR2 SMNVEV (reference sequence). This CDR3 comprises 13 residues. DNA for the CDR3: TGTGCCAGCAGTTTTTTAGCAAACTATGGCTACACCTTC. Its translation: CASSFLANYGYTF.

The rearrangement links TRBV18 to TRBJ2-5; tentatively, D is TRBD1 (6 bases). This CDR3 is 14 amino acids long. The germline V gene has CDR1 KGHSH and CDR2 LQKENI. The V end was cut by 3 bases, the J end by 4 bases, with 12 bases between. CDR3 nucleotides: TGTGCCAGCTCACCGCGCCAGGGGAGAGAGACCCAGTACTTC. Translated, it gives CASSPRQGRETQYF. Using reference TRBV18 and TRBJ2-5 for the parts outside the CDR3, the full variable domain is NAGVMQNPRHLVRRRGQEARLRCSPMKGHSHVYWYRQLPEEGLKFMVYLQKENIIDESGMPKERFSAEFPKEGPSILRIQQVVRGDSAAYFCASSPRQGRETQYFGPGTRLLVL.

The chain is built from TRBV10-3 and TRBJ2-1, with 9 bases identical to TRBD1. This CDR3 spans 15 amino acids. Per the germline V gene, CDR1 is ENHRY and CDR2 is SYGVKD. V shed 6 bases, J shed 9 bases, and the junction held 12 bases outside the gene matches. Here the CDR3 reads CAISDRDRVLGEQFF. The CDR3 DNA follows: TGTGCCATCAGCGACCGGGACAGGGTGCTGGGTGAGCAGTTCTTC.

This clone was found a few times. The chain links TRBV7-6 to TRBJ2-1; D remains unclear. Germline loops: CDR1 SGHVS, CDR2 FNYEAQ. This CDR3 has 12 amino acids. The V end was cut by 5 bases, the J end by 3 bases, with 5 bases between. The CDR3 bases are TGTGCCAGCAGCCCAGACTACAATGAGCAGTTCTTC. This encodes CASSPDYNEQFF.

This clone was seen only once. V usage is TRBV4-1 and J usage is TRBJ2-1; perhaps TRBD2 as D (6 bases). This CDR3 spans 14 amino acids. Trimming cost V 4 bases and J 2 bases, with 9 bases left between them. CDR1 and CDR2 from the germline V gene are MGHRA and YSYEKL. CDR3 sequence: CASSPGLPYNEQFF. The CDR3 nucleotides are TGCGCCAGCAGCCCGGGACTCCCCTACAATGAGCAGTTCTTC.